The present T cell receptor (beta chain) was sequenced within a study of T cells after yellow fever vaccination. TCRdb itself ran the 5' RACE reads through MiXCR, one entry per CDR3 protein. The table records approximately 160,000 distinct CDR3 sequences, about 6% of them present only once. This clonotype was picked up a small number of times. V shed 3 bases and J shed 8 bases, with 17 bases lying between them. There are 15 residues in the CDR3. CDR1 and CDR2 (germline): MNHEY, SVGAGI. The chain carries TRBV6-5 and TRBJ2-1; TRBD2 might be the D (7 bases). The sequencing used CD4+ T cells sorted from PBMCs, collected on the day of the first yellow fever vaccination. The sequence came from a young man who received the YFV17D yellow fever vaccine. CDR3 in amino acids: CASSYWGGLYYEQFF. CDR3 nucleotide sequence: TGTGCCAGCAGTTATTGGGGGGGGCTTTACTATGAGCAGTTCTTC.